This T cell receptor beta chain was profiled in a study of monozygotic twins with inflammatory bowel disease. General study points: Especially with disease activity, IBD patients had fewer clonotypes in common with others than healthy twins did.

Regarding this clonotype: Antigen: not known.

TCRdb re-called the 5' RACE reads, yielding one record per CDR3 amino acid sequence without DNA. This table holds approximately 400,000 distinct CDR3 sequences. The CDR3 is 16 residues long. The J gene is TRBJ2-5, the V gene TRBV21-1; TCRdb returns TRBD2, unconfirmable since there is no DNA. TRBV21-1 is a pseudogene segment. Sequenced material: blood. This TCR derives from a human donor with ulcerative colitis or Crohn's disease, or a healthy co-twin of an affected twin (not recorded which). The CDR3 here is CASSRRTGASSETQYF.